The present TCR beta chain was sequenced within a study of CD8+ T cells in alopecia areata. Study in general: Tofacitinib was given for 6 to 18 months, then stopped for 6 months.

This clone has only a few counts. Its antigen is not identified. This CDR3 comprises 16 residues. V was trimmed by 3 bases and J by 7 bases, leaving 19 bases between them. Germline V gene sequence: CDR1 LGHNA, CDR2 YSLEER. Findings and caveats of the study: Higher clonality was seen in lesional scalp than in normal scalp, especially in alopecia totalis/universalis.

Investigators isolated RNA and reverse transcribed it into cDNA to act as the sequencing template. TCRdb's table, derived via immunoSEQ multiplex PCR, lists solely in-frame clones and lacks some. Of 210,000 or so clones in the sample, 66% were seen once. Documented treatment: oral pan-JAK inhibitor, 5-10 mg twice daily. Peripheral blood samples and lesional scalp punch biopsies were obtained from alopecia areata patients. The chain joins TRBV4-3 to TRBJ2-1, with a tentative D call TRBD2 (6 bases). This TCR was sampled from a human donor with alopecia areata. Source: CD4+ T cells sorted from blood, taken at week 44, from a patient treated with tofacitinib. The CDR3 sequence is CASSHDLGPGENEQFF. The CDR3, as DNA: TGCGCCAGCAGCCACGACCTAGGTCCGGGGGAGAATGAGCAGTTCTTC.